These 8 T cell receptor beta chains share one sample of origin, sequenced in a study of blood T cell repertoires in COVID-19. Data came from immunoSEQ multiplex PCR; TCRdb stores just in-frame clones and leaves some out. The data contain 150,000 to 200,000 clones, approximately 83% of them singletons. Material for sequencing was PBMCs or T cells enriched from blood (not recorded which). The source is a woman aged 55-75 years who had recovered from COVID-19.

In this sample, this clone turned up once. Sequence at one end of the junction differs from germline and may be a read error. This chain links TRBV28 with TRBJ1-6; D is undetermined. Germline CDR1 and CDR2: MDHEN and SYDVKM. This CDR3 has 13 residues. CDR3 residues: CASSLDYDSPLHF. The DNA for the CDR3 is TGTGCCAGCAGTTTGGACTATGATTCACCCCTCCACTTT.

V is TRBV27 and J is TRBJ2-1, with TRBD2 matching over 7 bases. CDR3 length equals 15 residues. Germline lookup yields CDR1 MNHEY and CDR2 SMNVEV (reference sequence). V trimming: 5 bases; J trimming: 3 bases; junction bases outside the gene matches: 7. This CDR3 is CASSQSGVNYNEQFF. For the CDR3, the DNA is TGTGCCAGCAGTCAAAGCGGGGTTAACTACAATGAGCAGTTCTTC.

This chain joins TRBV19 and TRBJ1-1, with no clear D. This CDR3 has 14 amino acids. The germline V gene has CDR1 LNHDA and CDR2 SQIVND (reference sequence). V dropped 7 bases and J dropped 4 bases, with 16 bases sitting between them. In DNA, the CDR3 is TGTGCCAGTATCAATTTCCGGGGTCTCACTGAAGCTTTCTTT. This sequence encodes CASINFRGLTEAFF.

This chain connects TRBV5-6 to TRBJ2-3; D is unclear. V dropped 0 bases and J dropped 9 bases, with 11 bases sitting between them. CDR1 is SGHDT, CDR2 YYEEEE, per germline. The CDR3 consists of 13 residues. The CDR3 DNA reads TGTGCCAGCAGCTTGGAAGGCTCGAGGACGCAGTATTTT. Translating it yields CASSLEGSRTQYF.

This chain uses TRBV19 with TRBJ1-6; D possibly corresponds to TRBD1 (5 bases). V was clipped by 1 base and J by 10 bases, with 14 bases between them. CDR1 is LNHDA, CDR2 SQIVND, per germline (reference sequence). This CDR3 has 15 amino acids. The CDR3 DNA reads TGTGCCAGTAGTATAGCCCTGTGGGGCCTATCACCCCTCCACTTT. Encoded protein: CASSIALWGLSPLHF.

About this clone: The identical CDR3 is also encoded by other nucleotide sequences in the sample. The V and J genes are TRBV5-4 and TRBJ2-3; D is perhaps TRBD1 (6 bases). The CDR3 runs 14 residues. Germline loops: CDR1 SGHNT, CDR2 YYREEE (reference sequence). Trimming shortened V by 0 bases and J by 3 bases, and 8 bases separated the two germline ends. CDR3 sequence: CASSLAQGTDTQYF. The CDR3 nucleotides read TGTGCCAGCAGCTTGGCCCAGGGGACAGATACGCAGTATTTT. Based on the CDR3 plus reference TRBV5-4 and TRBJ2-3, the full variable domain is ETGVTQSPTHLIKTRGQQVTLRCSSQSGHNTVSWYQQALGQGPQFIFQYYREEENGRGNFPPRFSGLQFPNYSSELNVNALELDDSALYLCASSLAQGTDTQYFGPGTRLTVL.

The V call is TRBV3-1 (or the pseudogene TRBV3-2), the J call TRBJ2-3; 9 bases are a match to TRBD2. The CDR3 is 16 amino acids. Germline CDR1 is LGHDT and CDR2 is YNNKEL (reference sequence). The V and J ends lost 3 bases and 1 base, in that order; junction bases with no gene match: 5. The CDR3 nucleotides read TGTGCCAGCAGCCAGCAAGCGGGGGGACGCACAGATACGCAGTATTTT. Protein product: CASSQQAGGRTDTQYF.

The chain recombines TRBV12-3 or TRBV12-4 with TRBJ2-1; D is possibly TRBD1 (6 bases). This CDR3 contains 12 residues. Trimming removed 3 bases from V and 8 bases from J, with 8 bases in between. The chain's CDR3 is CASSFTGYEQFF. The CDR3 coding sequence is TGTGCCAGCAGTTTCACAGGGTATGAGCAGTTCTTC.